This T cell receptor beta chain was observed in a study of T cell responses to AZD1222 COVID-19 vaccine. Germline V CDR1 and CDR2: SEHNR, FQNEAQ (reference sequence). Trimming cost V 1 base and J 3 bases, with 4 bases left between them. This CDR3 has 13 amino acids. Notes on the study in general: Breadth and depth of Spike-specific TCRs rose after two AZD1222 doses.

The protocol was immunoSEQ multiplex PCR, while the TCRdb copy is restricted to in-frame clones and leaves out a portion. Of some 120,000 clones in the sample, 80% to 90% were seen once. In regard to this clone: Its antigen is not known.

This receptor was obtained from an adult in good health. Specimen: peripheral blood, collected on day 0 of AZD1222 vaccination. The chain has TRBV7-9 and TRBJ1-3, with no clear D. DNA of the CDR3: TGTGCCAGCAGCTTAGAGGGTGGAAACACCATATATTTT. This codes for CASSLEGGNTIYF.